The 23 T cell receptor beta chains listed next were all sequenced from one sample in a study of Ad26.COV2.S vaccination and SARS-CoV-2 variants. Profiled with immunoSEQ multiplex PCR; TCRdb holds only in-frame clones, not every one. Of 360,000 or so clones in the sample, 89% were seen once. Documented treatment: roughly 20 received Ad26.COV2.S at low or high dose, single or two shots; about 5 received placebo; per-sample allocation not given. Specimen acquisition occurred on day 63 following the initial vaccine or placebo injection. Material: peripheral blood, obtained in a trial of Ad26.COV2.S vaccine versus placebo. The source is a person aged 18-65 years who received the Ad26.COV2.S COVID-19 vaccine or a placebo.

This chain connects TRBV27 to TRBJ1-2; possibly TRBD1 for D (5 bases). The CDR3 has 13 amino acids. The V and J ends lost 4 bases and 8 bases respectively, with 14 bases between them. Germline V gene data show CDR1 as MNHEY and CDR2 as SMNVEV (reference sequence). CDR3 amino acids: CASSSLGGPGYTF. As DNA, the CDR3 is TGTGCCAGCAGTTCCCTCGGGGGACCGGGCTACACCTTC.

The chain links TRBV5-5 to TRBJ1-1, with D possibly matching TRBD1 (5 bases). Per germline, CDR1 SGHKS and CDR2 YYEKEE (reference sequence). V lost 4 bases, J lost 4 bases, and 26 bases lay in between. The CDR3 covers 18 residues. The CDR3 nucleotides read TGTGCCAGCAGCCGCCGACTTGGGGCAGGGAACCTTCTCACTGAAGCTTTCTTT. This translates into CASSRRLGAGNLLTEAFF.

This sequence joins TRBV12-3 or TRBV12-4 and TRBJ2-5; D unclear. Trimming took off 4 bases at V and 5 bases at J, with 8 bases between the two ends. This CDR3 has 12 residues. CDR3 DNA: TGTGCCAGCAGTTATGAGGAGGAGACCCAGTACTTC. This codes for CASSYEEETQYF.

V is TRBV11-2 and J is TRBJ2-5, with D unresolved. V gave up 4 bases and J gave up 5 bases, with 11 bases separating them. This CDR3 comprises 13 residues. The germline V gene has CDR1 SGHAT and CDR2 FQNNGV. The CDR3 DNA sequence: TGTGCCAGCAGCTCCCGGGCCCCTGAGACCCAGTACTTC. Protein: CASSSRAPETQYF. The full variable domain, its missing parts supplied by reference TRBV11-2 and TRBJ2-5, is EAGVAQSPRYKIIEKRQSVAFWCNPISGHATLYWYQQILGQGPKLLIQFQNNGVVDDSQLPKDRFSAERLKGVDSTLKIQPAKLEDSAVYLCASSSRAPETQYFGPGTRLLVL.

The rearrangement joins TRBV5-1 to TRBJ1-1; D is ambiguous. CDR3 length: 14 amino acids. The V end lost 0 bases, the J end lost 10 bases, and 16 bases lay between the germline ends. CDR1 and CDR2 (germline): SGHRS, YFSETQ. CDR3 nucleotide sequence: TGCGCCAGCAGCTTGGACGACCCGACCCTTAGAGCTTTCTTT. Amino acid sequence: CASSLDDPTLRAFF.

This clone appeared a few times. The chain carries TRBV15 and TRBJ2-7; 7 bases map to TRBD2. This CDR3 is built from 15 residues. Trimming cost V 3 bases and J 0 bases; bases outside gene matches: 5. Germline V gives CDR1 LNHNV, CDR2 YYDKDF (reference sequence). CDR3 in amino acids: CATSRSAGTSYEQYF. The CDR3 region has the DNA TGTGCCACCAGCAGGTCAGCGGGGACCTCCTACGAGCAGTACTTC. The variable domain in full, with the rest retrieved from reference TRBV15 and TRBJ2-7, is DAMVIQNPRYQVTQFGKPVTLSCSQTLNHNVMYWYQQKSSQAPKLLFHYYDKDFNNEADTPDNFQSRRPNTSFCFLDIRSPGLGDTAMYLCATSRSAGTSYEQYFGPGTRLTVT.

This clone was seen many times. This chain uses TRBV10-1 with TRBJ1-2; a possible D gene is TRBD1 (5 bases). The CDR3 has 14 residues. Trimming pared 6 bases from V and 4 bases from J, leaving 15 bases between. Germline lookup yields CDR1 WNHNN and CDR2 SYGVQD (reference sequence). The CDR3 DNA follows: TGCGCCAGCAGCTCGGACACCCAGGGCTATGGCTACACCTTC. Amino acid sequence: CASSSDTQGYGYTF.

The gene calls are TRBV28 and TRBJ1-4; D not certain. From germline, CDR1 is MDHEN and CDR2 SYDVKM. The V gene lost 5 bases and the J gene lost 8 bases, with 18 bases spanning the gap. The CDR3 sequence is 15 residues long. The CDR3 here is CASSTPRGRLEKLFF. The CDR3 DNA follows: TGTGCCAGCAGTACCCCCCGGGGTCGTCTAGAAAAACTGTTTTTT.

V usage is TRBV11-3 and J usage is TRBJ2-3; perhaps TRBD1 as D (6 bases). V was cut by 1 base and J by 0 bases, with 17 bases left in between. The CDR3 has 18 residues. Germline-derived CDR1 and CDR2 are SGHNT and YENEEA. For the CDR3, the DNA is TGTGCCAGCAGCTTAGGGCCCCAGGGGCCTCTTAGCACAGATACGCAGTATTTT. Its protein is CASSLGPQGPLSTDTQYF.

This clone was found once. The gene calls are TRBV9 and TRBJ2-7, with TRBD1 as a possible D gene (6 bases). The CDR3 length is 14 residues. Germline CDR1 and CDR2: SGDLS and YYNGEE. V shed 1 base and J shed 4 bases, with 12 bases lying between them. The DNA for the CDR3 is TGTGCCAGCAGCGTAAGCCGAACAGGGTACGAGCAGTACTTC. Its protein is CASSVSRTGYEQYF.

The J gene is TRBJ1-5, the V gene TRBV30; 7 bases map to TRBD1. The CDR3 totals 15 residues. V trimming: 2 bases; J trimming: 5 bases; junction bases outside the gene matches: 9. CDR1 is GTSNPN, CDR2 SVGIG, per germline (reference sequence). The CDR3 region is CAWSRRGTIYQPQHF. CDR3 bases: TGTGCCTGGAGTCGCAGGGGGACTATCTATCAGCCCCAGCATTTT.

This clone was counted a few times. The chain recombines TRBV6-5 with TRBJ2-7; TRBD2 aligns across 7 bases. CDR3 length equals 13 residues. The trim removed 7 bases at V and 1 base at J, leaving 4 bases unmatched. The germline V gene encodes CDR1 MNHEY and CDR2 SVGAGI. CDR3 coding DNA: TGTGCCAGCACGGCTAGCGGATCCTACGAGCAGTACTTC. As protein: CASTASGSYEQYF.

This chain joins TRBV3-1 (or the pseudogene TRBV3-2) and TRBJ2-7; D possibly corresponds to TRBD1 (6 bases). This CDR3 is built from 17 residues. Trimming took 0 bases from V and 0 from J, leaving 15 bases between them. Germline V gene data show CDR1 as LGHDT and CDR2 as YNNKEL (reference sequence). CDR3 sequence: CASSQDPQGTSSYEQYF. CDR3 in DNA: TGTGCCAGCAGCCAAGACCCCCAGGGGACATCCTCCTACGAGCAGTACTTC.

The chain couples TRBV29-1 to TRBJ2-7, with D possibly TRBD1 on 6 matching bases. From germline, CDR1 is SQVTM and CDR2 ANQGSEA. The CDR3 has 14 residues. V was clipped by 3 bases and J by 5 bases, with 17 bases between them. The CDR3 DNA reads TGCAGCGTTGAGGGGTGGGGGCTCCAACACGAGCAGTACTTC. It translates to CSVEGWGLQHEQYF.

The J gene is TRBJ2-7, the V gene TRBV6-1; the D gene could be TRBD1 or TRBD2 (6 bases each). Germline V gene data show CDR1 as MNHNS and CDR2 as SASEGT. Trimming left V 2 bases short and J 1 base short, with 12 bases between. CDR3 length: 15 residues. The CDR3 DNA is TGTGCCAGCAGTGAAAGGGGGACTGGGTCCTACGAGCAGTACTTC. Translating it yields CASSERGTGSYEQYF.

V is TRBV7-9 and J is TRBJ2-2, with unresolved D. From germline, CDR1 is SEHNR and CDR2 FQNEAQ (reference sequence). V lost 1 base and J 0 bases, leaving 6 bases between the germline ends. The CDR3 has 15 amino acids. DNA of the CDR3: TGTGCCAGCAGCTTAGACAGCCCGAACACCGGGGAGCTGTTTTTT. Protein product: CASSLDSPNTGELFF.

This chain joins TRBV3-1 (or the pseudogene TRBV3-2) and TRBJ2-7; 9 bases are shared with TRBD1. The CDR3 contains 13 residues. In germline, CDR1 is LGHDT, CDR2 YNNKEL (reference sequence). V lost 4 bases, J lost 6 bases, and 4 bases stayed unmatched. The CDR3 is CASSRDRVGEQYF. CDR3 nucleotide sequence: TGTGCCAGCAGCCGGGACAGGGTGGGCGAGCAGTACTTC.

The chain links TRBV25-1 to TRBJ1-6; D is undetermined. V was shortened by 4 bases and J by 10 bases, with 11 bases between the two germline ends. The CDR3 has 13 residues. Germline V gives CDR1 MGHDK, CDR2 SYGVNS. The CDR3 is CASSVSASSPLHF. For the CDR3, the DNA is TGTGCCAGCAGTGTTTCGGCGAGCTCACCCCTCCACTTT.

The chain has TRBV10-3 and TRBJ2-1; 10 bases fit TRBD2. The CDR3 contains 16 residues. Germline V CDR1 and CDR2: ENHRY, SYGVKD. The V segment lost 3 bases and the J segment 6 bases; nucleotides outside the gene matches: 8. The CDR3 sequence: CAISDKAGGPSNEQFF. The CDR3 DNA sequence: TGTGCCATCAGTGATAAAGCGGGAGGGCCTTCCAATGAGCAGTTCTTC.

A single count supports this clone. CDR3 sequence: CASSSGRSPREQFF. Written as DNA, the CDR3 is TGTGCCAGCAGTAGCGGGAGGTCCCCTAGGGAGCAGTTCTTC. The genes are TRBV6-5 and TRBJ2-1; 9 nucleotides align to TRBD2. CDR3 length: 14 amino acids. CDR1 is MNHEY and CDR2 is SVGAGI in the germline V gene. V was clipped by 5 bases and J by 10 bases; unmatched bases: 9.

The chain links TRBV6-1 to TRBJ1-4; D is possibly TRBD1 (5 bases). The CDR3 runs 16 residues. CDR1 and CDR2 from the germline V gene are MNHNS and SASEGT. V was clipped by 3 bases and J by 4 bases, with 15 bases between them. The CDR3 region has the DNA TGTGCCAGCAGTGATAGTGTGGGACCCCTTAATGAAAAACTGTTTTTT. Protein: CASSDSVGPLNEKLFF.

The CDR3 DNA follows: TGTGCCAGCAATCCCCCCAGGGAGCCTGAAGCTTTCTTT. Residues: CASNPPREPEAFF. The gene calls are TRBV28 and TRBJ1-1, with a tentative D call TRBD1 (5 bases). Between the trimmed V and J ends, which lost 7 bases and 6 bases, there was a span of 15 bases. The CDR3 contains 13 residues. Germline values: CDR1 MDHEN, CDR2 SYDVKM.

The rearrangement joins TRBV11-3 to TRBJ1-2, with D possibly matching TRBD1 (6 bases). The CDR3 runs to 14 residues. Trimming took 5 bases from V and 2 from J, leaving 12 bases between them. Germline-derived CDR1 and CDR2 are SGHNT and YENEEA. The CDR3: CASSRGQNNYGYTF. The CDR3 coding sequence is TGTGCCAGCAGCCGCGGACAGAACAACTATGGCTACACCTTC. Full variable domain (outside the CDR3, taken from reference TRBV11-3 and TRBJ1-2): EAGVVQSPRYKIIEKKQPVAFWCNPISGHNTLYWYLQNLGQGPELLIRYENEEAVDDSQLPKDRFSAERLKGVDSTLKIQPAELGDSAVYLCASSRGQNNYGYTFGSGTRLTVV.